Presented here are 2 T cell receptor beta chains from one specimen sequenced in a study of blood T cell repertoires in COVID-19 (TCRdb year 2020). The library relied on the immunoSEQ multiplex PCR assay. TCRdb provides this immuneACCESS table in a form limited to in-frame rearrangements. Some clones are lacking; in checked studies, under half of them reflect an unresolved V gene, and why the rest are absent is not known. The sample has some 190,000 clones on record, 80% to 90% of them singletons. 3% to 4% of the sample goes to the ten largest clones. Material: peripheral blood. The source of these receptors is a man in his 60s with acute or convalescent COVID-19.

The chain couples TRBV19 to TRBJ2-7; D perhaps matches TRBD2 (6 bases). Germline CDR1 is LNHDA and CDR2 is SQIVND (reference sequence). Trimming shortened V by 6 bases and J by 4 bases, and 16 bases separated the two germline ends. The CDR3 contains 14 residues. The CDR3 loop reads CASSPVGGPYEQYF. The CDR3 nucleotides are TGTGCCAGTAGCCCGGTGGGGGGACCGTACGAGCAGTACTTC.

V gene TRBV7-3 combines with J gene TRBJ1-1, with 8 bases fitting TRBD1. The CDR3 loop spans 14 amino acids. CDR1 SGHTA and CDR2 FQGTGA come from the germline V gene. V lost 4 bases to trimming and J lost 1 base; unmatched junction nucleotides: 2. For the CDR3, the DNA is TGTGCCAGCAGCTGGACAGGGTCGAACACTGAAGCTTTCTTT. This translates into CASSWTGSNTEAFF. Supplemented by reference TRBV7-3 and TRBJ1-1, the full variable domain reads GAGVSQTPSNKVTEKGKYVELRCDPISGHTALYWYRQSLGQGPEFLIYFQGTGAADDSGLPNDRFFAVRPEGSVSTLKIQRTERGDSAVYLCASSWTGSNTEAFFGQGTRLTVV.